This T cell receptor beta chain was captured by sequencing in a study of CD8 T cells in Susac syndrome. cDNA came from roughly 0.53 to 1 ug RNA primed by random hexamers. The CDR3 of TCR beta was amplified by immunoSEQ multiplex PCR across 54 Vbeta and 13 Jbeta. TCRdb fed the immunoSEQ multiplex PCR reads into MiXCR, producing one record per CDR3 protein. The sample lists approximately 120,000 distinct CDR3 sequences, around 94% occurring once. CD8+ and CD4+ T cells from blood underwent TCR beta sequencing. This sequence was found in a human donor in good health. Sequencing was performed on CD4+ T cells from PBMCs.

CDR3 sequence (DNA): TGTGCCAGCAGCCAATGGACTAGCGGGAGTCGCGGCTACGAGCAGTACTTC. This translates into CASSQWTSGSRGYEQYF. The rearrangement links TRBV3-1 to TRBJ2-7; 13 nucleotides agree with TRBD2. This CDR3 spans 17 amino acids. Germline V gene sequence: CDR1 LGHDT, CDR2 YNNKEL (reference sequence). The junction had 7 bases not matched to a gene; V was cut back by 2 bases and J by 3 bases.